A single sample is the source of the 20 T cell receptor beta chains below, sequenced in a study of T cell responses to AZD1222 COVID-19 vaccine. TCRdb keeps only in-frame clones here, not all; method: immunoSEQ multiplex PCR. Of 150,000 to 200,000 clones detected, over 90% appear once; the ten largest clones hold about 3.9%. Sequences were derived from peripheral blood, sampled on day 0 of AZD1222 vaccination. These TCRs come from an adult in good health.

The chain employs TRBV6-1 and TRBJ1-5; D not certain. The germline gives CDR1 MNHNS, CDR2 SASEGT. The ends were cut back, 5 bases at V and 0 bases at J, with 11 bases in the middle. The CDR3 is 15 residues long. The chain's CDR3 is CASSFPAGSNQPQHF. The CDR3 bases are TGTGCCAGCAGTTTCCCCGCCGGTAGCAATCAGCCCCAGCATTTT.

The V call is TRBV29-1, the J call TRBJ1-4; D is unclear. This CDR3 is built from 12 residues. Trimming pared 7 bases from V and 0 bases from J, leaving 6 bases between. Germline values: CDR1 SQVTM, CDR2 ANQGSEA. The CDR3 sequence is CSATSTNEKLFF. CDR3 nucleotides: TGCAGCGCGACTTCAACTAATGAAAAACTGTTTTTT.

The V and J genes are TRBV10-2 and TRBJ1-5; D is perhaps TRBD1 (6 bases). Between the trimmed V and J ends, which lost 7 bases and 6 bases, there was a span of 22 bases. There are 16 residues in the CDR3. Germline V gives CDR1 WSHSY, CDR2 SAAADI. CDR3 protein: CASTKGTPMSGQPQHF. CDR3 DNA sequence: TGCGCCAGCACCAAAGGGACACCCATGTCTGGTCAGCCCCAGCATTTT.

This chain uses TRBV2 with TRBJ1-2; D call uncertain. V was pared by 8 bases and J by 3 bases, with 7 bases between. Germline lookup yields CDR1 SNHLY and CDR2 FYNNEI. CDR3 length: 11 amino acids. The CDR3 loop is CASSLDYGYTF. The DNA of the CDR3 is TGTGCCAGCTCCCTAGACTATGGCTACACCTTC.

This sequence joins TRBV2 and TRBJ1-5, with a weak D call TRBD1 (5 bases). The CDR3 is 15 amino acids. The V gene lost 2 bases and the J gene lost 3 bases, with 11 bases spanning the gap. Germline assignment: CDR1 SNHLY and CDR2 FYNNEI. CDR3 sequence (DNA): TGTGCCAGCAGTGAACAGGGTGTCGCCAATCAGCCCCAGCATTTT. Its protein is CASSEQGVANQPQHF. The full variable domain, with the rest looked up from reference TRBV2 and TRBJ1-5, is EPEVTQTPSHQVTQMGQEVILRCVPISNHLYFYWYRQILGQKVEFLVSFYNNEISEKSEIFDDQFSVERPDGSNFTLKIRSTKLEDSAMYFCASSEQGVANQPQHFGDGTRLSIL.

The V call is TRBV19, the J call TRBJ1-2; D remains ambiguous. Germline assignment: CDR1 LNHDA and CDR2 SQIVND (reference sequence). Trimming cost V 4 bases and J 0 bases, with 9 bases left between them. This CDR3 is 14 amino acids long. The CDR3 nucleotides are TGTGCCAGTAGTACATTAAGGTCTAACTATGGCTACACCTTC. Translated, it gives CASSTLRSNYGYTF.

The gene calls are TRBV5-1 and TRBJ1-1; TRBD1 might be the D (5 bases). The CDR3 covers 14 residues. Trimming took 0 bases from V and 3 from J, leaving 9 bases between them. The germline gives CDR1 SGHRS, CDR2 YFSETQ. DNA of the CDR3: TGCGCCAGCAGCTTGGAGGGGATGGACACTGAAGCTTTCTTT. This translates into CASSLEGMDTEAFF.

This chain links TRBV6-5 with TRBJ2-3; TRBD2 agrees at 8 bases. The CDR3 is 14 residues long. With 6 bases clipped from V and 3 bases from J, the junction kept 5 bases outside the gene matches. The germline V gene has CDR1 MNHEY and CDR2 SVGAGI. DNA of the CDR3: TGTGCCAGCAGGCCGGGACTAGGAACAGATACGCAGTATTTT. Protein sequence: CASRPGLGTDTQYF.

The chain recombines TRBV10-2 with TRBJ1-1; D call uncertain. Looked up from germline, CDR1 is WSHSY and CDR2 is SAAADI. This CDR3 is 15 amino acids long. Trimming pared 3 bases from V and 1 base from J, leaving 12 bases between. The CDR3 here is CASSDASRTNTEAFF. The CDR3 region has the DNA TGCGCCAGCAGTGATGCAAGCAGGACGAACACTGAAGCTTTCTTT.

The chain uses TRBV12-5 and TRBJ1-1; D not resolved. The germline V and J ends were trimmed by 1 base and 3 bases, with 15 bases remaining between them. Germline-derived CDR1 and CDR2 are LGHNT and FRNRAP. The CDR3 is made up of 16 amino acids. DNA of the CDR3: TGTGCTAGTGGTTTGGCGGTTACTGAAGTAGACACTGAAGCTTTCTTT. As protein: CASGLAVTEVDTEAFF.

CDR3 protein: CASSLGPQSSYEQYF. The CDR3 nucleotides read TGTGCCAGTAGCCTGGGACCGCAGAGCTCCTACGAGCAGTACTTC. This chain links TRBV19 with TRBJ2-7, with D tentatively TRBD1 or TRBD2 (5 bases each). Germline V lookup: CDR1 LNHDA, CDR2 SQIVND (reference sequence). Trimming removed 6 bases from V and 0 bases from J, with 15 bases in between. The CDR3 length is 15 residues.

This clone was counted a few times. The chain recombines TRBV7-2 with TRBJ2-3; D is undetermined. Germline CDR1 and CDR2: SGHTA and FQGNSA. The CDR3 runs to 17 residues. V lost 4 bases, J lost 2 bases, and 19 bases lay in between. The CDR3 protein is CASSSLMASLSTDTQYF. CDR3 sequence (DNA): TGTGCCAGCAGCTCCCTTATGGCCAGCCTTTCCACAGATACGCAGTATTTT.

The V call is TRBV5-1, the J call TRBJ1-3; a weak D match, TRBD1 (6 bases). V lost 5 bases to trimming and J lost 4 bases, with 13 bases between them. From germline, CDR1 is SGHRS and CDR2 YFSETQ. This CDR3 comprises 14 residues. CDR3 coding DNA: TGCGCCAGCAGTCCAGGGGAGTCGGGAAACACCATATATTTT. As protein: CASSPGESGNTIYF.

The chain couples TRBV6-1 to TRBJ2-3, with 7 nucleotides matching TRBD2. The germline CDR1 and CDR2 sequences are MNHNS and SASEGT. After removal of 3 bases from V and 2 bases from J, the junction contained 2 bases not matched to a gene. This CDR3 region has 14 residues. The CDR3 sequence is CASSDGLVTDTQYF. As DNA, the CDR3 is TGTGCCAGCAGTGATGGACTAGTCACAGATACGCAGTATTTT.

This chain connects TRBV24-1 to TRBJ2-2; D possibly corresponds to TRBD2 (6 bases). This CDR3 spans 14 amino acids. CDR1 KGHDR and CDR2 SFDVKD come from the germline V gene. Trimming shortened V by 2 bases and J by 7 bases, and 10 bases separated the two germline ends. CDR3 in DNA: TGTGCCACCAGTGATTCCCGACTAGTCGGGGAGCTGTTTTTT. Translating it yields CATSDSRLVGELFF.

This chain joins TRBV12-5 and TRBJ2-2; TRBD2 matches 12 bases. V lost 4 bases, J lost 1 base, and 7 bases stayed unmatched. The CDR3 length is 18 residues. The germline CDR1 and CDR2 sequences are LGHNT and FRNRAP. The CDR3 DNA follows: TGTGCTAGTGGTTCCCCCGGGACTAGCGGGCTGAACACCGGGGAGCTGTTTTTT. Translating gives CASGSPGTSGLNTGELFF.

The J gene is TRBJ2-1, the V gene TRBV19; TRBD2 matches 10 bases. The CDR3 extends over 16 amino acids. The J segment lost 10 bases and the V segment lost 5 bases, leaving 14 bases of the junction unmatched. Germline CDR1 reads LNHDA; CDR2 reads SQIVND (reference sequence). CDR3 amino acids: CASSVTGTSVTVEQFF. The CDR3 DNA sequence: TGTGCCAGTAGTGTCACCGGGACTAGCGTAACTGTAGAGCAGTTCTTC. The complete variable domain, with remaining parts taken from reference TRBV19 and TRBJ2-1, reads DGGITQSPKYLFRKEGQNVTLSCEQNLNHDAMYWYRQDPGQGLRLIYYSQIVNDFQKGDIAEGYSVSREKKESFPLTVTSAQKNPTAFYLCASSVTGTSVTVEQFFGPGTRLTVL.

As concerns this clone: One junction end does not reproduce the germline sequence, and a read error may be involved. J is TRBJ1-2 and V is TRBV10-1; TRBD1 matches 7 bases. Germline V gene sequence: CDR1 WNHNN, CDR2 SYGVQD (reference sequence). This CDR3 is 14 amino acids long. The CDR3 region has the DNA TGCGCCAGCAGTTTAGGACAGGCCCTTAATTCACCCGCCTTC. It specifies CASSLGQALNSPAF.

This clone is medium-sized within its sample. This chain links TRBV7-8 with TRBJ2-1, with D possibly TRBD2 on 5 matching bases. Trimming took off 1 base at V and 12 bases at J, with 13 bases between the two ends. The CDR3 runs 13 residues. Germline V CDR1 and CDR2: SGHVS, FQNEAQ. CDR3 loop: CASSLERPEGQFF. The CDR3 DNA reads as TGTGCCAGCAGCTTAGAACGACCCGAGGGGCAGTTCTTC.

The genes are TRBV4-1 and TRBJ2-1; 11 bases line up with TRBD2. V trimming: 0 bases; J trimming: 3 bases; junction bases outside the gene matches: 1. The CDR3 covers 16 residues. Germline V CDR1 and CDR2: MGHRA, YSYEKL. DNA of the CDR3: TGCGCCAGCAGCCAAGATACTAGCGGGAGCTACAATGAGCAGTTCTTC. Protein: CASSQDTSGSYNEQFF.